A selection of T cell receptor beta chains follows, all from one sample in a study. Measured with immunoSEQ multiplex PCR; TCRdb has only the in-frame clones, and not every one. The sample yields some 68,000 clones, around 93% seen once. Sequencing was performed on PBMCs. These receptors were obtained from a man aged 35-49 years with rheumatoid arthritis. Both conserved end residues are part of each CDR3. D genes are given only for firm matches. For some rows the clone size is stated as once, few or many, or as a class when expanded; others skip it.

NA	NA	TRBV12-3/TRBV12-4	TRBJ2-7	CANGTESSYEQYF	TGTGCCAACGGGACCGAGAGCTCCTACGAGCAGTACTTC
TRBD1	NA	TRBV6-5	TRBJ2-1	CASRTGNEQFF	TGTGCCAGCCGGACAGGGAATGAGCAGTTCTTC
TRBD2	NA	TRBV7-3	TRBJ2-1	CASSFAGTSSYNEQFF	TGTGCCAGCAGCTTCGCCGGGACTAGCAGTTACAATGAGCAGTTCTTC
NA	NA	TRBV28	TRBJ1-1	CASSSRRGIAEAFF	TGTGCCAGCAGTTCACGGCGAGGGATCGCTGAAGCTTTCTTT
NA	NA	TRBV7-6	TRBJ1-2	CASSLAAGNGYTF	TGTGCCAGCAGCTTAGCGGCAGGGAATGGCTACACCTTC
TRBD1	NA	TRBV5-1	TRBJ2-7	CASSLRQGIYEQYF	TGCGCCAGCAGCTTGCGACAGGGGATCTACGAGCAGTACTTC
NA	NA	TRBV4-1	TRBJ1-1	CASSHYTEAFF	TGCGCCAGCAGCCACTACACTGAAGCTTTCTTT
TRBD1	once	TRBV7-2	TRBJ1-5	CASSARTGVSSNQPQHF	TGTGCCAGCAGCGCCCGGACAGGGGTTTCTAGCAATCAGCCCCAGCATTTT
TRBD1	NA	TRBV7-9	TRBJ1-2	CASSFYPDRGNYGYTF	TGTGCCAGCAGCTTTTACCCGGACAGGGGTAACTATGGCTACACCTTC
NA	NA	TRBV10-1	TRBJ2-1	CASSEGQSYNEQFF	TGCGCCAGCAGTGAGGGACAGTCCTACAATGAGCAGTTCTTC
NA	NA	TRBV5-1	TRBJ2-2	CASSLKRGLAGPNTGELFF	TGCGCCAGCAGCTTGAAAAGGGGGCTAGCGGGCCCGAACACCGGGGAGCTGTTTTTT
NA	NA	TRBV5-1	TRBJ1-1	CASSFRAEGTEAFF	TGCGCCAGCAGCTTCCGGGCCGAGGGTACTGAAGCTTTCTTT
NA	NA	TRBV28	TRBJ2-1	CASSLGGPSLHNEQFF	TGTGCCAGCAGTTTAGGGGGGCCGTCCCTCCACAATGAGCAGTTCTTC
TRBD1	NA	TRBV5-1	TRBJ1-6	CASSVWFLLGQGNSPLHF	TGCGCCAGCAGCGTGTGGTTTCTCCTGGGACAGGGGAACTCACCCCTCCACTTT
NA	NA	TRBV20-1	TRBJ1-5	CSASGGGRGSNQPQHF	TGCAGTGCTAGTGGCGGGGGGCGGGGTAGCAATCAGCCCCAGCATTTT
TRBD1	NA	TRBV5-5	TRBJ1-4	CASSVGTVQKLFF	TGTGCCAGCAGCGTTGGGACAGTGCAAAAACTGTTTTTT
NA	NA	TRBV5-1	TRBJ1-2	CASSLRLAPRYGYTF	TGCGCCAGCAGCTTGCGATTGGCCCCGAGGTATGGCTACACCTTC
NA	NA	TRBV29-1	TRBJ1-2	CSAQRPGYGYTF	TGCAGCGCCCAGAGACCGGGATATGGCTACACCTTC
NA	NA	TRBV19	TRBJ1-5	CARVGLGKQPQHF	TGTGCCAGAGTCGGCCTAGGGAAACAGCCCCAGCATTTT
NA	once	TRBV6-5	TRBJ2-3	CASRIRGPGPDTQYF	TGTGCCAGCAGAATCAGGGGTCCTGGCCCAGATACGCAGTATTTT
TRBD1	few	TRBV5-4	TRBJ2-7	CASSYRDRAYEQYF	TGTGCCAGCAGCTACCGGGACAGGGCCTACGAGCAGTACTTC
NA	NA	TRBV5-4	TRBJ2-1	CASSRGDRHSYNEQFF	TGTGCCAGCAGCCGCGGGGACAGACACTCCTACAATGAGCAGTTCTTC
TRBD1	NA	TRBV5-1	TRBJ2-1	CASSLADRGTYNEQFF	TGCGCCAGCAGCTTGGCGGACAGGGGGACCTACAATGAGCAGTTCTTC
NA	NA	TRBV19	TRBJ1-4	CASSIRPNPGQKLFF	TGTGCCAGTAGTATAAGACCGAACCCCGGACAGAAACTGTTTTTT
NA	medium-sized	TRBV24-1	TRBJ2-2	CATSDSAGAGELFF	TGTGCCACCAGTGATTCAGCCGGCGCCGGGGAGCTGTTTTTT
NA	NA	TRBV19	TRBJ1-4	CASSPGGTNEKLFF	TGTGCCAGTAGTCCGGGGGGAACTAATGAAAAACTGTTTTTT
NA	NA	TRBV3-1/TRBV3-2	TRBJ1-6	CASSYFDLTNSPLHF	TGTGCCAGCAGCTATTTTGACTTGACGAATTCACCCCTCCACTTT
TRBD1	NA	TRBV27	TRBJ2-7	CASSPGQGPGEQYF	TGTGCCAGCAGTCCAGGACAGGGGCCAGGCGAGCAGTACTTC